Detailed here is one T cell receptor (beta chain). What this receptor recognizes is not known. Base qualities are not provided; no much larger clone lies one nucleotide away. For TCRbeta CDR3 sequencing, genomic DNA from the sorted cells was extracted using the QIAGEN DNeasy Blood and Tissue Kit. High-throughput TCRbeta CDR3 sequencing, including PCR amplification with bias correction and internal controls, was performed commercially through immunoSEQ. Under the source paper's analysis protocol: Unique productive TCRbeta sequences were defined by CDR3 nucleotide sequence where primers matched, otherwise by CDR3 amino acid sequence with Vbeta and Jbeta genes. To correct for sorting error, sequences found in more than one sorted population at a frequency ratio of 2:1 or less were discarded, and the remaining shared sequences were assigned to the population with the higher frequency. A sequence was defined as donor-reactive if the sequence was expanded at least 5-fold in CFSE-low cells compared with unstimulated cells and had a frequency of at least 0.01% in CFSE-low cells. Jensen-Shannon divergence calculated on the top 100 TCRbeta sequences ranked by frequency was used to measure repertoire divergence. For any sample with multiple sequencing runs, sorting error was corrected in each run separately before the runs were pooled. The immuneACCESS repertoire file appears here via TCRdb, limited to in-frame rearrangements. These files lack a portion of the clones; in checked studies, under half of the deficit traces to unresolved V genes, and the cause of the others is not known. V and J calls and clone size are as listed in that table; D and trimming were resolved from the DNA. The sample yields tens of thousands of clones; under 95% were counted once. The top ten constitute 0.46% of the sample.

The data derive from a study of Tregs in tolerant kidney transplant recipients (dated by TCRdb to between 2019 and 2020). At the level of the whole study: The transplants used related donors along with nonmyeloablative bone marrow transplantation, and in the human trials mixed chimerism was transient. The study applied TCRbeta sequencing to find donor-specific regulatory T cells before combined kidney and bone marrow transplantation and then followed those same cells after transplant. Broad study findings and their caveats: Because the PCR primers were changed over time for some patients, nucleotide-level comparison could not be performed across the samples from those patients. In tolerant patients, donor-specific Tregs expanded more than Tregs overall, which suggests antigen-driven rather than nonspecific expansion. Biological reproducibility was not directly assessed, although technical replication error appeared to be minimal. The study was constrained by small patient numbers, and validation of the findings is required in larger populations and under other immunosuppression protocols. The most biologically relevant and donor-specific TCRbeta repertoire appeared to be identified by expanding Tregs with activated donor B cells.

The sample's time point label, in plain terms: blood sample drawn before combined kidney and bone marrow transplant. Thawed PBMCs were FACS-sorted into unstimulated Tregs (CD4+CD25+CD127-), CD4+ non-Tregs (CD4+CD25-), CD4 cells and CD8 cells. The patients were several recipients of combined kidney and bone marrow transplants from the ITN036ST trial, and samples were available only from these trial subjects. Healthy control blood was processed to PBMCs by Ficoll density gradient and cryopreserved, and patient PBMCs were collected before and after transplant. From V the trimming removes 2 bases and from J it removes 5 bases, while the gene matches leave 8 bases of the junction unaccounted for. CDR1 and CDR2 are read off the germline V gene as SGHTA and FQGNSA. Inclusive of the bounding cysteine and phenylalanine, the CDR3 is 15 residues long. The kept DNA is CDR3 alone, 45 bases in frame from the first base.

The V and J genes are TRBV7-2 and TRBJ1-2; 7 central nucleotides agree with TRBD1. The source is a human donor who received a combined kidney and bone marrow transplant. Here the sequenced sample was CD4+ T cells from blood, taken before the transplant. For the CDR3, the sequence is CASSLSGGGRYGYTF. The DNA reads TGTGCCAGCAGCTTATCGGGAGGGGGCAGGTATGGCTACACCTTC.